This T cell receptor beta chain was identified during a study of technical replicates of blood from several donors (dated by TCRdb to the late 2010s). Receptors were amplified or captured by the immunoSEQ multiplex PCR assay. The immuneACCESS repertoire file appears here via TCRdb, limited to in-frame rearrangements. These files lack a portion of the clones; in checked studies, under half of the deficit traces to unresolved V genes, and the cause of the others is not known. The sample table shows tens of thousands of clones, and about 89% are seen once. Roughly 0.3% of the sample is taken by the ten largest. From the cysteine through the phenylalanine, the CDR3 covers 14 amino acids. The retained sequence is limited to the CDR3, 42 bases, with the frame set at the first base. The germline V gene supplies CDR1 SNHLY and CDR2 FYNNEI. V is trimmed back by 8 bases and J by 4 bases, and the junction contains 9 bases that no gene match accounts for.

Concerning this clone: Its antigen remains unidentified. Per-nucleotide qualities are absent, and no much larger clonotype sits a single base away.

The V and J genes are TRBV2 and TRBJ2-7, and 9 junctional nucleotides match TRBD1. This receptor was identified in a human donor in good health. The sequencing input was T cells isolated from PBMCs. The CDR3 here reads CASLSADRGYEQYF. The nucleotide sequence reads TGTGCCAGCCTCTCGGCGGACAGGGGTTACGAGCAGTACTTC. Supplemented by the reference TRBV2 and TRBJ2-7 proteins around the CDR3, the complete variable domain is EPEVTQTPSHQVTQMGQEVILRCVPISNHLYFYWYRQILGQKVEFLVSFYNNEISEKSEIFDDQFSVERPDGSNFTLKIRSTKLEDSAMYFCASLSADRGYEQYFGPGTRLTVT.